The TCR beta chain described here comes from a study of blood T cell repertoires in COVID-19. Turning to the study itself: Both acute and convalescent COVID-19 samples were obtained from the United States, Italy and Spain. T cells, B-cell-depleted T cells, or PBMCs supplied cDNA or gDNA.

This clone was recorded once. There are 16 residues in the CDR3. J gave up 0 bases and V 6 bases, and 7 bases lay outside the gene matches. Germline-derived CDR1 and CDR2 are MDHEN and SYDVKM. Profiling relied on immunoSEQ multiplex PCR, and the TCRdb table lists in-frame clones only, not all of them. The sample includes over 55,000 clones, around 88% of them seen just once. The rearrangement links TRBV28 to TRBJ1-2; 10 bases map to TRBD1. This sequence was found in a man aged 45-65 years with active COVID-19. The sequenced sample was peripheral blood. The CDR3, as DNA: TGTGCCAGCAGCCCGGCGGACAGGGGGGCTAACTATGGCTACACCTTC. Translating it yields CASSPADRGANYGYTF.